The T cell receptor (beta chain) described here comes from a study of regulatory T cells in long-lasting Graves disease (dated by TCRdb to the early 2020s). In terms of the full investigation: Patients with newly diagnosed Graves' disease had been on antithyroid drugs for under 3 months. The study took place in China and was registered as a clinical trial. TCR sequencing covered about 13 persistent and 20 newly diagnosed Graves' disease patients, 33 samples in total. Peripheral blood TCR sequencing and RNA sequencing compared persistent Graves' disease patients with newly diagnosed Graves' disease patients. The full study reports these points: TRBV28, TRBJ1-2 and TRBJ2-5 were preferentially used in persistent disease, while TRBV20-1 and TRBJ2-1 were favored in newly diagnosed disease. Patients with persistent disease shared more public clonotypes (about 3,000) than newly diagnosed patients did (around 1,000). Only peripheral blood was studied, because thyroid tissue, the primary lesion, was inaccessible. Lower TCR Shannon entropy and fewer highly expanded clones were observed in persistent Graves' disease patients than in newly diagnosed patients, which suggested clonal expansion. Sequencing and analysis were restricted to the TCR beta chain. As a limitation, the authors acknowledged that the small sample size may reduce accuracy.

The library relied on multiplex PCR. Sequencing took place on an Illumina HiSeq 4000. CDR3 regions were amplified by Arm-PCR with iRepertoire HTBI primers to construct TCR beta libraries. PCR products were gel purified before sequencing. The authors processed their data as follows. Gene usage analysis of CDR3 amino acid clonotypes used the roughly 60 TRBV and around 14 TRBJ segments found across samples. COPE and FqMerger were used to merge the filtered high-quality paired reads into contigs. Contigs were aligned with BLAST to IMGT TRBV, TRBD and TRBJ reference genes, and CDR3 was defined per IMGT. Highly expanded clones were defined as clonotypes with a frequency above 0.1%. Shannon entropy was used to measure repertoire diversity, and the Gini coefficient was used to measure V-J evenness. A clonotype found in more than one individual was treated as public. TCRdb reprocessing: public reads trimmed at Q25 with fastp, clones called with MiXCR, in-frame beta chains kept. Duplicate CDR3 protein sequences are folded into a single record with the most common DNA and genes. The V and J calls were determined by TCRdb, not by the authors. The sample contains over 400,000 distinct CDR3 sequences, around 15% of them found a single time. Around a sixth of the sample lies in the top ten.

V gives up 4 bases and J gives up 3 bases, and the segment between their germline ends measures 19 bases. The germline V gene provides CDR1 MGHRA and CDR2 YSYEKL. From its cysteine to its phenylalanine, the CDR3 spans 16 amino acids. CDR3 DNA is the only sequence kept; it has 48 bases, read in frame from the first base. This specimen's time point label, per the study, means: newly diagnosed GD, antithyroid drugs for less than 3 months. RNA was extracted from PBMCs in TRIzol for both TCR sequencing and RNA sequencing. The diagnosis of Graves' disease was made according to American Thyroid Association guidelines. Recruitment of patients was carried out at an endocrinology department in Xi'an, China. Each patient gave around 9 milliliters of peripheral blood, collected in an EDTA anticoagulant tube. PBMCs were isolated by Ficoll Paque Plus density gradient separation without further T cell sorting. An Agilent 2100 Bioanalyzer and agarose gel were used to check RNA quality, and a NanoDrop 2000 was used to measure RNA concentration.

In its sample, this clonotype was seen a few times. Its recognized antigen is unknown. Per-base qualities were not stored, and no clone one base away is much larger. The same sample was also used in a study of T cells in Graves' hyperthyroidism and ophthalmopathy. The second publication reports: A patient counted as having stable Graves' hyperthyroidism if no progression to ophthalmopathy occurred over 18 months of follow-up. Hyperthyroidism patients were newly diagnosed, with disease duration under 2 months, and aged 18 to 65 years. The study excluded patients with uncontrolled infections, other autoimmune diseases, pregnancy or lactation. Diagnoses were based on clinical symptoms, serum thyroxine and TRAb, thyroid ultrasound and orbital computed tomography. The TCR CDR3 was subjected to a first round of RT-PCR using the HTBI primer set and the Qiagen OneStep RT-PCR kit. Blood samples also contained most of the expanded thyroid clonotypes (frequency above 0.001), which suggests that blood repertoires may reflect thyroid immune responses. Ophthalmopathy was separated from stable hyperthyroidism by a 13 V-J signature model, with over 85% sensitivity and about 81% specificity obtained in cross-validation and 80%/75% obtained in testing. In validation, the model predicted progression to ophthalmopathy a median of approximately 6.3 months before onset, with about 70% sensitivity and about 72% specificity. TCR V-J signatures able to tell the groups apart were searched for in a discovery cohort of 100 patients, of whom 43 had Graves' ophthalmopathy and 55 to 65 had stable Graves' hyperthyroidism. An independent validation cohort of 18 to 20 hyperthyroidism patients and approximately 17 patients who later progressed to ophthalmopathy tested prospective prediction of ophthalmopathy. The 100 discovery patients were randomly divided into training and test sets at a 7:3 ratio. Thyroid tissue and blood T-cell repertoires from more than five Graves' hyperthyroidism patients were also compared in the study. Once sampling was done, hyperthyroidism patients were given methimazole at a starting dose of 30 mg daily, whereas ophthalmopathy patients were given high-dose intravenous methylprednisolone. The libraries were constructed in a second round of multiplex PCR and then size-selected and purified. Sequencing of the libraries was done on an Illumina HiSeq2000 using paired-end 100 bp reads. SOAPnuke was used to process the raw data, throwing out any read that contained adapters or uncalled bases, had a mean Phred below 15, or lacked an exact constant-primer or identifier match. High-quality paired reads were merged with COPE v1.2.5, and unique nucleotide sequences were defined as clonotypes. Clonotypes were aligned to IMGT TRBV, TRBD and TRBJ reference segments using MiTCR v1.1. Analysis was restricted to V-J combinations with a frequency above 0.0001, which covered roughly 99% of repertoires. The TCS score was defined as F50 (clonal expansion) divided by E x V (chaos), with BLOSUM62-based TCRdist calculated between CDR3 peptides within each V-J. Welch's t-statistics and random forest reduced approximately 520 V-J features to around 14, which were used in a naive Bayes classifier (R e1071). Sample size was not statistically predetermined, and investigators were not blinded to group allocation. TCR Vbeta CDR3 sequencing of 135 peripheral blood samples (over 40 ophthalmopathy, 75 to 80 hyperthyroidism and roughly 17 progressor patients) is reported in the paper.

The sequenced sample was peripheral blood mononuclear cells (PBMCs), obtained at new diagnosis, from a patient treated with antithyroid drugs. The rearranged chain carries TRBV4-1 and TRBJ2-7; the D gene is perhaps TRBD2, from 5 matching bases. This TCR was recovered from a woman in her forties or fifties with Graves disease. Donor details come from another sample of the same person, matched by shared clones. The DNA reads TGCGCCAGCAGCCGAGGCGTACGGGATCCCGACTACGAGCAGTACTTC. The translation is CASSRGVRDPDYEQYF.